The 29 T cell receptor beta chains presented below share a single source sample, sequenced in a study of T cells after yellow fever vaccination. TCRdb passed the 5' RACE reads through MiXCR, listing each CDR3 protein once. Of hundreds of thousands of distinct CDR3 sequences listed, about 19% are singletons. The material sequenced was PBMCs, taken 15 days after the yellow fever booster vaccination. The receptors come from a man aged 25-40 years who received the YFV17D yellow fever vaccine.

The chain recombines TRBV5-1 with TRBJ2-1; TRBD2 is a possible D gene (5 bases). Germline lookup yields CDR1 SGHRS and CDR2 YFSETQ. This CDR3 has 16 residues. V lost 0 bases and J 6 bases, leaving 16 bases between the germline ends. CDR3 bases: TGCGCCAGCAGCTTGGCCGGCGGGCCCGGCCGCAATGAGCAGTTCTTC. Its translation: CASSLAGGPGRNEQFF.

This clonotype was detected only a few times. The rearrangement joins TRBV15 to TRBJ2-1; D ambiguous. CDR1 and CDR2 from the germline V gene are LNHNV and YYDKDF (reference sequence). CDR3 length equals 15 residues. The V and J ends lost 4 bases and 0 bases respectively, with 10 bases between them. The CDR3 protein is CATSMAWSSYNEQFF. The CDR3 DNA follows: TGTGCCACCAGCATGGCTTGGAGCTCCTACAATGAGCAGTTCTTC.

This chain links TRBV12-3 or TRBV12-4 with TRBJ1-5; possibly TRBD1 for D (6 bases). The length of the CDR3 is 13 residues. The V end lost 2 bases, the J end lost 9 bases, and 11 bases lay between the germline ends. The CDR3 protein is CASSLRGAGPQHF. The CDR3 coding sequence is TGTGCCAGCAGTTTACGGGGGGCGGGGCCCCAGCATTTT.

The CDR3 DNA reads as TGTGCCAGCTCCCCTCTAGAGACTAGCGGGACTAATGAGCAGTTCTTC. This codes for CASSPLETSGTNEQFF. This chain joins TRBV18 and TRBJ2-1, with 11 bases matching TRBD2. V shed 6 bases, J shed 7 bases, and the junction held 11 bases outside the gene matches. Germline values: CDR1 KGHSH, CDR2 LQKENI. The CDR3 is 16 amino acids.

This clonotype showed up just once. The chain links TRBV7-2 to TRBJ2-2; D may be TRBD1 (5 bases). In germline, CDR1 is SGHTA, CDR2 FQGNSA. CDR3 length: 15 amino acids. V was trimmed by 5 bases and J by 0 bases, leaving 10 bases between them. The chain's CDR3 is CASSATTANTGELFF. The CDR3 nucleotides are TGTGCCAGCAGCGCTACGACAGCGAACACCGGGGAGCTGTTTTTT.

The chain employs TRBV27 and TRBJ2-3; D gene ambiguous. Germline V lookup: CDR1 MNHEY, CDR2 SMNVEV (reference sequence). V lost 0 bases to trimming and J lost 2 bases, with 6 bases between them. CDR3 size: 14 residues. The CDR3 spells CASSLSRTTDTQYF. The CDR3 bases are TGTGCCAGCAGTTTATCCAGAACCACAGATACGCAGTATTTT.

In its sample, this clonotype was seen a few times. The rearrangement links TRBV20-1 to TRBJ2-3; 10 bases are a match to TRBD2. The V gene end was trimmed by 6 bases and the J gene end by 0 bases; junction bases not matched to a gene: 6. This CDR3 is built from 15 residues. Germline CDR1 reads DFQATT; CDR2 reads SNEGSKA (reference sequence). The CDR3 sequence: CSASLAGGSTDTQYF. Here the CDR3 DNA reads TGCAGTGCCTCCTTAGCGGGGGGTAGCACAGATACGCAGTATTTT.

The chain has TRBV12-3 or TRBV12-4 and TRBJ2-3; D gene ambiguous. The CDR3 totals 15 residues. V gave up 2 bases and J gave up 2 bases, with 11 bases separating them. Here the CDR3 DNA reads TGTGCCAGCAGTTTAAAAAGACTGATCACAGATACGCAGTATTTT. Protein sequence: CASSLKRLITDTQYF.

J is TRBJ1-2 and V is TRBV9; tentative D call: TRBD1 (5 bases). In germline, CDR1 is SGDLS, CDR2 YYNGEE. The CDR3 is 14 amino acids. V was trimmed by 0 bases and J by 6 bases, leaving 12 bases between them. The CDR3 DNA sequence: TGTGCCAGCAGCGTAGGACAGCCTACCAATGGCTACACCTTC. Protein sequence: CASSVGQPTNGYTF.

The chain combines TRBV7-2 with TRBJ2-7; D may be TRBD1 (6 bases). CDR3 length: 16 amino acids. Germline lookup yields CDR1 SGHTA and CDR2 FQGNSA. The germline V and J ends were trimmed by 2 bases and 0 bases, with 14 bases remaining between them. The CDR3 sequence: CASSLLARQASYEQYF. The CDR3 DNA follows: TGTGCCAGCAGCTTATTGGCGAGACAGGCCTCCTACGAGCAGTACTTC.

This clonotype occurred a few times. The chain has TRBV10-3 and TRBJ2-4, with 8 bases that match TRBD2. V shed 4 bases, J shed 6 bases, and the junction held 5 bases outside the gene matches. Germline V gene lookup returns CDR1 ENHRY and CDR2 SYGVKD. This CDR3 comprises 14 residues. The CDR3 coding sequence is TGTGCCATCAGTGTGGGACTAGGGGGAAACATTCAGTACTTC. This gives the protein CAISVGLGGNIQYF.

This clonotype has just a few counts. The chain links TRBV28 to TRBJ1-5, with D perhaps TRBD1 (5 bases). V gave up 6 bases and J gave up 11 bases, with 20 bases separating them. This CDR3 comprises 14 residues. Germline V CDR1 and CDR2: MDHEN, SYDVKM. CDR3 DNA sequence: TGTGCCAGCAGCCCTCCAGGGCATCGCACAGCCCAGCATTTT. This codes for CASSPPGHRTAQHF.

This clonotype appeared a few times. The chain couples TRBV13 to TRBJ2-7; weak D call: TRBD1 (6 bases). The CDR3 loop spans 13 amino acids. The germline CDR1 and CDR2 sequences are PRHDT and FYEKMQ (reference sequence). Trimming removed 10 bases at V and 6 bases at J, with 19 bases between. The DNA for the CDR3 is TGTGCCACCCAGGGGAAAGGGTCGGGCGAGCAGTACTTC. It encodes CATQGKGSGEQYF.

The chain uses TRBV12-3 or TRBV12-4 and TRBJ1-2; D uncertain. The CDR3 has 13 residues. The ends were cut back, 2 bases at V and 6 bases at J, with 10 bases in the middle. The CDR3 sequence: CASSLSTEDGYTF. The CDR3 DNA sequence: TGTGCCAGCAGTTTAAGCACAGAAGATGGCTACACCTTC.

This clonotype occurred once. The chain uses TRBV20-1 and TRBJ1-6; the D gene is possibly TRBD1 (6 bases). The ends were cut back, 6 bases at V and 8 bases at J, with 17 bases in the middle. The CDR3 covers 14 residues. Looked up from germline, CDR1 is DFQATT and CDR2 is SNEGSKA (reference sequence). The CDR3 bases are TGCAGTGCAGTCCCCCAGGGGCAGGATTCACCCCTCCACTTT. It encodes CSAVPQGQDSPLHF.

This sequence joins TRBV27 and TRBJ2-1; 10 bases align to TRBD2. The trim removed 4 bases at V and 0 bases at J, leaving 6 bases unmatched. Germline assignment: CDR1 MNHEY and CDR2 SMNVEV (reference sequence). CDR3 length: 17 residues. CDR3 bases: TGTGCCAGCAGTTCCCTAGCGGGGGAGAGCTCCTACAATGAGCAGTTCTTC. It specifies CASSSLAGESSYNEQFF.

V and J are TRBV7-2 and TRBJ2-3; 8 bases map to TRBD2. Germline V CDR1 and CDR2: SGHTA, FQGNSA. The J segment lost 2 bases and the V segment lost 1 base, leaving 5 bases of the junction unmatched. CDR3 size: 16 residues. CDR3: CASSLVAGIITDTQYF. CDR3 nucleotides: TGTGCCAGCAGCTTAGTAGCGGGAATTATCACAGATACGCAGTATTTT.

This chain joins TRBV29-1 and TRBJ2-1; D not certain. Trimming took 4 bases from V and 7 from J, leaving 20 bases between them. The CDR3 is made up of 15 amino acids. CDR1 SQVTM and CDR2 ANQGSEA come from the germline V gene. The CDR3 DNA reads TGCAGCGTTGGTTTTCAGGCCCTCTTTTTGAATGAGCAGTTCTTC. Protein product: CSVGFQALFLNEQFF.

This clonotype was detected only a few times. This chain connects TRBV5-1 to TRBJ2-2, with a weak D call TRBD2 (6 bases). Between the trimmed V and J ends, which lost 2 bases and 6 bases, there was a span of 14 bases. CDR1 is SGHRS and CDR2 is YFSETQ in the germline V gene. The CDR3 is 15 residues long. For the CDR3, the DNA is TGCGCCAGCAGCTTCCGGGGCCCGGGGGCCGGGGAGCTGTTTTTT. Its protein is CASSFRGPGAGELFF. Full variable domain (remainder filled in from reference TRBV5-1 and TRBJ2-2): KAGVTQTPRYLIKTRGQQVTLSCSPISGHRSVSWYQQTPGQGLQFLFEYFSETQRNKGNFPGRFSGRQFSNSRSEMNVSTLELGDSALYLCASSFRGPGAGELFFGEGSRLTVL.

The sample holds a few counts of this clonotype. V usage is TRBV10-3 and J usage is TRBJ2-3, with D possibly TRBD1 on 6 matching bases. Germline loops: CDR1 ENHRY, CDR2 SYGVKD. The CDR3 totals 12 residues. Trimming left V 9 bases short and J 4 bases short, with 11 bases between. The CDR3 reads CAITGSADTQYF. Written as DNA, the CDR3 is TGTGCCATAACAGGGAGTGCAGATACGCAGTATTTT.

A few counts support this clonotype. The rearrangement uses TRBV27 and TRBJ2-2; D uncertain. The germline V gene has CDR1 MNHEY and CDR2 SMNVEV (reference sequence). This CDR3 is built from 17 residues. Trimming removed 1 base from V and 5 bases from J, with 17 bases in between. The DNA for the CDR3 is TGTGCCAGCAGTTTATATTCCGGTTTAATTGGGACCGGGGAGCTGTTTTTT. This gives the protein CASSLYSGLIGTGELFF.

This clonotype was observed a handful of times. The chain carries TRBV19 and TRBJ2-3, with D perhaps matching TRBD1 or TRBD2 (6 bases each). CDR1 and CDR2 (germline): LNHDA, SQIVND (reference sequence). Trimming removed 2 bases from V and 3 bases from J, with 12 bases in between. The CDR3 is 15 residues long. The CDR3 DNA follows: TGTGCCAGTAGTATACGGCAGGGGAGGACAGATACGCAGTATTTT. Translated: CASSIRQGRTDTQYF.

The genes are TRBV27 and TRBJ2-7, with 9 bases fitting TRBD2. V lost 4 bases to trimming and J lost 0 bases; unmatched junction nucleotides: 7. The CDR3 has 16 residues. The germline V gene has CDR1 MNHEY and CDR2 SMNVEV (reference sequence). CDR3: CASSSPAGGPSYEQYF. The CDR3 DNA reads TGTGCCAGCAGTTCCCCAGCGGGAGGACCCTCCTACGAGCAGTACTTC.

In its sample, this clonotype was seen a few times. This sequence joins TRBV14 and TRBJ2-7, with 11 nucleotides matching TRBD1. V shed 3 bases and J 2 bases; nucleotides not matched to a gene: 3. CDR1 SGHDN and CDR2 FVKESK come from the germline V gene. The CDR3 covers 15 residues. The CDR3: CASSQGQGGTYEQYF. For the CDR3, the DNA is TGTGCCAGCAGCCAGGGACAGGGGGGCACCTACGAGCAGTACTTC.

CDR3 nucleotide sequence: TGTGCCAGCAGTTATTTTGCCGGACTAGCAGAGACCCAGTACTTC. This codes for CASSYFAGLAETQYF. The V and J genes are TRBV6-2 or TRBV6-3 and TRBJ2-5; 8 nucleotides match TRBD2. The germline V gene has CDR1 MNHEY and CDR2 SVGEGT. The CDR3 spans 15 residues. Germline trimming cut 3 bases from V and 4 bases from J; bases unmatched to any gene: 7.

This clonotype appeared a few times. The CDR3 DNA is TGTGCCAGCAGCCACCTGGGGAGCGATCCCTACGAGCAGTACTTC. Amino acid sequence: CASSHLGSDPYEQYF. The chain combines TRBV5-4 with TRBJ2-7; D is possibly TRBD2 (5 bases). V shed 4 bases and J shed 2 bases, with 16 bases lying between them. This CDR3 is 15 amino acids long. Germline V lookup: CDR1 SGHNT, CDR2 YYREEE (reference sequence).

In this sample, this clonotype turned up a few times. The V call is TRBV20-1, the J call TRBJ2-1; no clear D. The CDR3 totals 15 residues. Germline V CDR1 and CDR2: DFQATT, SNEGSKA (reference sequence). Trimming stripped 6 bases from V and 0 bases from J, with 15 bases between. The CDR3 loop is CSALSLLSSYNEQFF. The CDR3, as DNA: TGCAGTGCCCTTAGCCTACTGAGCTCCTACAATGAGCAGTTCTTC.

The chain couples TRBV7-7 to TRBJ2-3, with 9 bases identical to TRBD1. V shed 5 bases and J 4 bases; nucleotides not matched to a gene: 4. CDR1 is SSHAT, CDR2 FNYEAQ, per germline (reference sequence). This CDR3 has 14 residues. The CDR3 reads CASSPQGAPDTQYF. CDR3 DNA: TGTGCCAGCAGCCCACAGGGGGCCCCAGATACGCAGTATTTT.

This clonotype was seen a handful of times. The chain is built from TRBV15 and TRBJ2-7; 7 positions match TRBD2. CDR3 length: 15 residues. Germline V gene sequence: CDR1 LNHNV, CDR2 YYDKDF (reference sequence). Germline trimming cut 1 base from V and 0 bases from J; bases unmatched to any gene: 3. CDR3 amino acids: CATSRGGSLSYEQYF. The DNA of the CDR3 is TGTGCCACCAGCAGAGGCGGGAGCCTCTCCTACGAGCAGTACTTC.